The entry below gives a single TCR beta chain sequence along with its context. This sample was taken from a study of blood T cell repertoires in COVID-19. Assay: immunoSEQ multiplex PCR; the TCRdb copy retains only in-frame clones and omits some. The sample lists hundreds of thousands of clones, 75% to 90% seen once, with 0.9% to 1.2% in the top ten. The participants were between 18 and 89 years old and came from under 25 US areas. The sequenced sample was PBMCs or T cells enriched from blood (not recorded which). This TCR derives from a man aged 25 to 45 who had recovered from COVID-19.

CDR3 sequence reads: CAWGSPGQLQSTIYF. CDR3 sequence (DNA): TGTGCCTGGGGGTCACCGGGACAGCTACAGAGCACCATATATTTT. The chain carries TRBV30 and TRBJ1-3; the match to TRBD1 covers 7 bases. CDR3 length equals 15 residues. Germline CDR1 GTSNPN, CDR2 SVGIG (reference sequence). J gave up 9 bases and V 5 bases, and 16 bases lay outside the gene matches.